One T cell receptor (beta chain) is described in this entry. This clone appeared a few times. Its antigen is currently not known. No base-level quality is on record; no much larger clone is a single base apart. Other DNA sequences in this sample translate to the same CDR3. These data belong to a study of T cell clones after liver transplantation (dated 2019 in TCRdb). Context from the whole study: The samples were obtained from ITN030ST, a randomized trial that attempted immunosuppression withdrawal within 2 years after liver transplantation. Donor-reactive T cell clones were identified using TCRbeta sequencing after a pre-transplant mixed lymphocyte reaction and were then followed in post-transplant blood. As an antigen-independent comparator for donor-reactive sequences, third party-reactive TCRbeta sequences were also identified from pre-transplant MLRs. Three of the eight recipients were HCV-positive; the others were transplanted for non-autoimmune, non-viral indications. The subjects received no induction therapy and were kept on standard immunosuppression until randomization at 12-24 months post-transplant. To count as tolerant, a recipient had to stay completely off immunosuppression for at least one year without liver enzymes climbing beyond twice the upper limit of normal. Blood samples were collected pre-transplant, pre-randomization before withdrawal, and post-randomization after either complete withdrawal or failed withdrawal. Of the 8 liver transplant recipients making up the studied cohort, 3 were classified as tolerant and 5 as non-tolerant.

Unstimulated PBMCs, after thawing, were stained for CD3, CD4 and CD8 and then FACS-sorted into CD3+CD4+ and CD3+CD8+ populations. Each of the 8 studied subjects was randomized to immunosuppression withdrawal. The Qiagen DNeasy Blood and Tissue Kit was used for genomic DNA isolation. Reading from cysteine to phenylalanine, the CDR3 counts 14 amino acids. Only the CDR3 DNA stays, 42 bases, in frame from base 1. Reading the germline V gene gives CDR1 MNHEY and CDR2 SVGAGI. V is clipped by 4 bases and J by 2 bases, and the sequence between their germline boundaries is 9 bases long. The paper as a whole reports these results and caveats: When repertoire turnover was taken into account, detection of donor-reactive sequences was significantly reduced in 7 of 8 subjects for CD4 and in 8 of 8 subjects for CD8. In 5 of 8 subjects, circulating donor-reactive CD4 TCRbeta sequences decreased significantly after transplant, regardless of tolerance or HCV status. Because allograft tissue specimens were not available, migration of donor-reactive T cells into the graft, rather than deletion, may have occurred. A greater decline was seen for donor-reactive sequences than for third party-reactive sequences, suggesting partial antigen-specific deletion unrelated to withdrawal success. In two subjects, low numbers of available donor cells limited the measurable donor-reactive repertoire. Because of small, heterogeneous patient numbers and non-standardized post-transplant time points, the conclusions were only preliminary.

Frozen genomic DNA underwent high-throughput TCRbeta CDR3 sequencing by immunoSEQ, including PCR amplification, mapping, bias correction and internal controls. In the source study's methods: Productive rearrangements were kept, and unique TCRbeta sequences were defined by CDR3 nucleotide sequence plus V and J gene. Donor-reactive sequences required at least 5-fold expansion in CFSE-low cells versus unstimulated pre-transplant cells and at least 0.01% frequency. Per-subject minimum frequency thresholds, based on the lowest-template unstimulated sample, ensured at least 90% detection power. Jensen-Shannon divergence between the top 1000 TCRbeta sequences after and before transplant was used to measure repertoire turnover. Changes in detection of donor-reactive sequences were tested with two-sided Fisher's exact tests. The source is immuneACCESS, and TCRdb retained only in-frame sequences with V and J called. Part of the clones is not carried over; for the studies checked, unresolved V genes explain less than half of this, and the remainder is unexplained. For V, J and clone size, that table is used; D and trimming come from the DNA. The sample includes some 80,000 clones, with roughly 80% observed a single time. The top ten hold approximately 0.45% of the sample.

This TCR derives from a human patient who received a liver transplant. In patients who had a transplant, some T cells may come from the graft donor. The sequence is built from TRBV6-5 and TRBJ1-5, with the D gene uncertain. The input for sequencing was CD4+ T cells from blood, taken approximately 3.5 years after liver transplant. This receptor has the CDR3 CASSSRGGNQPQHF. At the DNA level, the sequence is TGTGCCAGCAGTTCACGCGGGGGCAATCAGCCCCAGCATTTT.